Reported below is one T cell receptor (beta chain). The data belong to a study of shared clonotypes between healthy human individuals. Looking at the study overall: Three CD4 naive, three CD4 memory, two CD8 naive and one CD8 memory plate were used per donor.

Method: immunoSEQ multiplex PCR; TCRdb's copy keeps in-frame clones and lacks some. Here the sample spans just over 2,000,000 clones, around 95% being singletons. CDR1 is SGHRS, CDR2 YFSETQ, per germline. CDR3 size: 16 residues. J gave up 0 bases and V 3 bases, and 9 bases lay outside the gene matches. This clonotype originated in a man younger than 35 in good health. This chain links TRBV5-1 with TRBJ2-7; 7 bases fit TRBD2. Sequencing input: naive CD4+ T cells sorted from blood. Sample subset: CD45RA+ positively selected. The CDR3 is CASSSQPGRDSYEQYF. As DNA, the CDR3 is TGCGCCAGCAGCTCACAACCGGGGAGGGACTCCTACGAGCAGTACTTC.